These 28 T cell receptor beta chains came from one sample sequenced in a study of shared clonotypes between healthy human individuals. Repertoires were generated with immunoSEQ multiplex PCR, while TCRdb's copy carries only in-frame clones and drops some. Among more than 2 million clones, roughly 94% were seen once, and the ten largest hold 0.13%. The sequenced material came from naive CD4+ T cells sorted from blood. As to subset: CD45RA+ positively selected. The receptors were sampled from a man in his late teens or twenties in good health.

The chain has TRBV5-4 and TRBJ1-2, with D possibly matching TRBD1 (6 bases). The germline CDR1 and CDR2 sequences are SGHNT and YYREEE (reference sequence). The CDR3 is made up of 15 amino acids. The V end lost 4 bases, the J end lost 8 bases, and 21 bases lay between the germline ends. The CDR3: CASSPVWPGESGYTF. CDR3 in DNA: TGTGCCAGCAGCCCAGTCTGGCCAGGGGAAAGCGGCTACACCTTC.

A remark on this clone: Other DNA sequences of this sample code for an identical CDR3. The chain carries TRBV7-9 and TRBJ2-7, with D possibly TRBD2 on 6 matching bases. The CDR3 has 14 amino acids. The germline V gene has CDR1 SEHNR and CDR2 FQNEAQ (reference sequence). V was shortened by 5 bases and J by 0 bases, with 11 bases between the two germline ends. The CDR3 here is CASSPGRSSYEQYF. The CDR3 DNA sequence: TGTGCCAGCAGCCCAGGGAGGAGCTCCTACGAGCAGTACTTC.

This clone showed up just once. The rearrangement uses TRBV19 and TRBJ1-4, with 8 bases aligning to TRBD1. The germline gives CDR1 LNHDA, CDR2 SQIVND (reference sequence). The CDR3 extends over 12 amino acids. V gave up 5 bases and J gave up 8 bases; unmatched junction bases: 1. DNA for the CDR3: TGTGCCAGTAGTTGGACAGGGGAAAAACTGTTTTTT. This translates into CASSWTGEKLFF.

The chain carries TRBV4-1 and TRBJ1-2; TRBD1 agrees at 7 bases. Germline assignment: CDR1 MGHRA and CDR2 YSYEKL. V shed 7 bases, J shed 4 bases, and the junction held 9 bases outside the gene matches. This CDR3 region has 14 residues. CDR3: CASKPVAGGYGYTF. The CDR3 DNA follows: TGCGCCAGCAAGCCTGTCGCAGGGGGCTATGGCTACACCTTC.

The chain joins TRBV11-2 to TRBJ2-4, with a possible D match to TRBD1 (6 bases). V lost 1 base and J lost 5, with 12 bases in between. Germline values: CDR1 SGHAT, CDR2 FQNNGV. The CDR3 loop spans 15 amino acids. The CDR3 sequence: CASSLGNRVENIQYF. The DNA for the CDR3 is TGTGCCAGCAGCTTAGGGAACAGGGTCGAAAACATTCAGTACTTC.

This chain connects TRBV5-1 to TRBJ2-2, with TRBD2 matching over 9 bases. Germline loops: CDR1 SGHRS, CDR2 YFSETQ. This CDR3 is 18 amino acids long. V trimming: 2 bases; J trimming: 0 bases; junction bases outside the gene matches: 8. CDR3 sequence: CASSFTLAGPANTGELFF. The CDR3, as DNA: TGCGCCAGCAGCTTCACCCTAGCGGGACCCGCGAACACCGGGGAGCTGTTTTTT.

The chain carries TRBV5-6 and TRBJ1-2; D is perhaps TRBD1 (5 bases). With 1 base removed from V and 0 bases from J, the gap between germline ends came to 13 bases. The CDR3 covers 16 residues. In germline, CDR1 is SGHDT, CDR2 YYEEEE. The CDR3 loop reads CASSLLGSGANYGYTF. Written as DNA, the CDR3 is TGTGCCAGCAGCTTGTTGGGTTCGGGGGCTAACTATGGCTACACCTTC.

The genes are TRBV7-2 and TRBJ2-3; 7 nucleotides align to TRBD2. Looked up from germline, CDR1 is SGHTA and CDR2 is FQGNSA. This CDR3 has 16 residues. J lost 0 bases, V lost 3 bases, and 6 bases had no gene match. CDR3 in DNA: TGTGCCAGCAGCTTGAGTTTACTAGCGAGCACAGATACGCAGTATTTT. Translating gives CASSLSLLASTDTQYF.

The V call is TRBV9, the J call TRBJ2-3, with TRBD1 as a possible D gene (5 bases). Trimming left V 1 base short and J 0 bases short, with 12 bases between. CDR1 and CDR2 from the germline V gene are SGDLS and YYNGEE. The CDR3 sequence is 16 residues long. The CDR3, as DNA: TGTGCCAGCAGCGTACTGGGGCATGTGAGCACAGATACGCAGTATTTT. Protein product: CASSVLGHVSTDTQYF.

The chain combines TRBV7-2 with TRBJ2-1, with D unresolved. There are 17 residues in the CDR3. V lost 2 bases to trimming and J lost 8 bases, with 22 bases between them. Germline V CDR1 and CDR2: SGHTA, FQGNSA. The CDR3 nucleotides read TGTGCCAGCAGCTTAAGGCCCACGGCACTAACGGATCATGAGCAGTTCTTC. Its translation: CASSLRPTALTDHEQFF.

The chain uses TRBV30 and TRBJ1-1; D not certain. Germline CDR1 reads GTSNPN; CDR2 reads SVGIG (reference sequence). The CDR3 spans 12 residues. Trimming pared 2 bases from V and 8 bases from J, leaving 12 bases between. In nucleotides, the CDR3 is TGTGCCTGGAGTCAGGAGGGCACCGAAGCTTTCTTT. Translation: CAWSQEGTEAFF.

The V call is TRBV5-1, the J call TRBJ2-7; TRBD2 matches at 13 bases. The CDR3 totals 17 residues. Germline V lookup: CDR1 SGHRS, CDR2 YFSETQ. V lost 4 bases to trimming and J lost 0 bases; unmatched junction nucleotides: 7. CDR3 DNA: TGCGCCAGCAGCGTAGGGACTAGCGGGGCCATCTCCTACGAGCAGTACTTC. It specifies CASSVGTSGAISYEQYF.

The chain employs TRBV6-1 and TRBJ1-5, with D possibly TRBD1 on 5 matching bases. Trimming cost V 7 bases and J 1 base, with 11 bases left between them. Per the germline V gene, CDR1 is MNHNS and CDR2 is SASEGT. The CDR3 runs to 14 residues. In DNA form, the CDR3 reads TGTGCCAGCAATCGGGGGTACAGCAATCAGCCCCAGCATTTT. It is translated as CASNRGYSNQPQHF.

The rearrangement joins TRBV11-2 to TRBJ1-4; TRBD1 aligns across 7 bases. This CDR3 contains 15 residues. With 5 bases clipped from V and 4 bases from J, the junction kept 7 bases outside the gene matches. Germline V gives CDR1 SGHAT, CDR2 FQNNGV. The CDR3 coding sequence is TGTGCCAGCAGCCTCCGGACAGGAAATAATGAAAAACTGTTTTTT. Protein: CASSLRTGNNEKLFF. Filled out from reference TRBV11-2 and TRBJ1-4, the complete variable domain reads EAGVAQSPRYKIIEKRQSVAFWCNPISGHATLYWYQQILGQGPKLLIQFQNNGVVDDSQLPKDRFSAERLKGVDSTLKIQPAKLEDSAVYLCASSLRTGNNEKLFFGSGTQLSVL.

This clone was picked up one time. The CDR3 coding sequence is TGTGCCAGCAGCTTGGCAGCCTCTTGGGCTGAAGCTTTCTTT. Its protein product is CASSLAASWAEAFF. The chain carries TRBV7-9 and TRBJ1-1; D is unclear. Germline-derived CDR1 and CDR2 are SEHNR and FQNEAQ (reference sequence). This CDR3 is 14 amino acids long. Trimming pared 3 bases from V and 6 bases from J, leaving 14 bases between. The whole variable domain, remainder taken from reference TRBV7-9 and TRBJ1-1, is DTGVSQNPRHKITKRGQNVTFRCDPISEHNRLYWYRQTLGQGPEFLTYFQNEAQLEKSRLLSDRFSAERPKGSFSTLEIQRTEQGDSAMYLCASSLAASWAEAFFGQGTRLTVV.

This CDR3 reads CASSDNSGNQPQHF. The CDR3, as DNA: TGCGCCAGCAGTGACAACAGCGGGAATCAGCCCCAGCATTTT. The chain recombines TRBV10-2 with TRBJ1-5; D unresolved. The V end lost 3 bases, the J end lost 4 bases, and 10 bases lay between the germline ends. The V gene's germline CDR1 is WSHSY and CDR2 SAAADI. The CDR3 has 14 amino acids.

The V call is TRBV18, the J call TRBJ2-7; TRBD1 matches 7 bases. J gave up 7 bases and V 3 bases, and 12 bases lay outside the gene matches. The germline gives CDR1 KGHSH, CDR2 LQKENI. The CDR3 has 15 residues. Here the CDR3 DNA reads TGTGCCAGCTCACCGGACAGGTCGATCTACGAAGAGCAGTACTTC. Translation: CASSPDRSIYEEQYF.

V gene TRBV6-6 combines with J gene TRBJ1-6; D unclear. The CDR3 spans 16 residues. V lost 2 bases and J lost 1, with 9 bases in between. Germline V gives CDR1 MNHNY, CDR2 SVGAGI (reference sequence). CDR3 residues: CASSYEPGSYNSPLHF. The DNA for the CDR3 is TGTGCCAGCAGTTACGAGCCGGGATCCTATAATTCACCCCTCCACTTT.

This clone was observed a single time. The CDR3 region has the DNA TGTGCCAGCAGTTACTCTCGCGGGGTTAATGAAAAACTGTTTTTT. It encodes CASSYSRGVNEKLFF. The chain carries TRBV6-5 and TRBJ1-4; D gene ambiguous. Trimming stripped 0 bases from V and 4 bases from J, with 9 bases between. The germline V gene encodes CDR1 MNHEY and CDR2 SVGAGI. The CDR3 sequence is 15 residues long.

The chain uses TRBV7-9 and TRBJ1-6; D is perhaps TRBD1 (6 bases). This CDR3 comprises 14 residues. CDR1 and CDR2 (germline): SEHNR, FQNEAQ (reference sequence). Trimming shortened V by 2 bases and J by 9 bases, and 11 bases separated the two germline ends. The CDR3 spells CASSLLGASSPLHF. The CDR3 DNA reads as TGTGCCAGCAGCTTACTGGGGGCGAGTTCACCCCTCCACTTT.

This clone was counted at least ten times. This rearrangement joins TRBV6-6 to TRBJ2-7, with 7 nucleotides matching TRBD1. Germline V gene data show CDR1 as MNHNY and CDR2 as SVGAGI (reference sequence). The junction had 5 bases not matched to a gene; V was cut back by 6 bases and J by 3 bases. CDR3 length equals 13 residues. The CDR3 DNA is TGTGCCAGCAGCCCAGGGGGAGTCTACGAGCAGTACTTC. This encodes CASSPGGVYEQYF.

V and J are TRBV28 and TRBJ1-5; D gene unclear. Germline CDR1 reads MDHEN; CDR2 reads SYDVKM. V gave up 6 bases and J gave up 7 bases, with 7 bases separating them. CDR3 length equals 11 residues. Here the CDR3 reads CASSHGQPQHF. The CDR3 nucleotides are TGTGCCAGCAGCCACGGACAGCCCCAGCATTTT.

CDR3 in amino acids: CASSMTGNTEAFF. Here the CDR3 DNA reads TGTGCCAGCAGTATGACAGGGAACACTGAAGCTTTCTTT. The chain recombines TRBV6-6 with TRBJ1-1, with a possible D match to TRBD1 (6 bases). The length of the CDR3 is 13 residues. CDR1 MNHNY and CDR2 SVGAGI come from the germline V gene (reference sequence). V shed 5 bases and J shed 1 base, with 8 bases lying between them.

In DNA form, the CDR3 reads TGTGCCAGTAGTATCGGGGGACGGTCCTCTGGAAACACCATATATTTT. Its protein is CASSIGGRSSGNTIYF. The rearrangement joins TRBV19 to TRBJ1-3; tentative D call: TRBD1 (5 bases). The V end lost 3 bases, the J end lost 0 bases, and 12 bases lay between the germline ends. The CDR3 runs 16 residues. Germline V gene data show CDR1 as LNHDA and CDR2 as SQIVND (reference sequence). Using reference TRBV19 and TRBJ1-3 for the parts outside the CDR3, the full variable domain is DGGITQSPKYLFRKEGQNVTLSCEQNLNHDAMYWYRQDPGQGLRLIYYSQIVNDFQKGDIAEGYSVSREKKESFPLTVTSAQKNPTAFYLCASSIGGRSSGNTIYFGEGSWLTVV.

The chain employs TRBV10-3 and TRBJ1-4; D might be TRBD1 (5 bases). The CDR3 totals 14 residues. The V end lost 4 bases, the J end lost 5 bases, and 11 bases lay between the germline ends. The germline V gene encodes CDR1 ENHRY and CDR2 SYGVKD. CDR3 sequence (DNA): TGTGCCATCAGTGGACACGGGGGAAATGAAAAACTGTTTTTT. Translating gives CAISGHGGNEKLFF.

The chain uses TRBV5-1 and TRBJ2-7; the match to TRBD1 covers 7 bases. Germline loops: CDR1 SGHRS, CDR2 YFSETQ. CDR3 length equals 16 residues. Trimming took 4 bases from V and 3 from J; bases not matched to a gene: 13. DNA of the CDR3: TGCGCCAGCAGCGTACAGGGGCCGGTCGGTAACTACGAGCAGTACTTC. Its protein product is CASSVQGPVGNYEQYF. Combining the CDR3 with reference TRBV5-1 and TRBJ2-7 gives the whole variable domain KAGVTQTPRYLIKTRGQQVTLSCSPISGHRSVSWYQQTPGQGLQFLFEYFSETQRNKGNFPGRFSGRQFSNSRSEMNVSTLELGDSALYLCASSVQGPVGNYEQYFGPGTRLTVT.

The chain joins TRBV18 to TRBJ2-2; D not certain. This CDR3 contains 16 residues. The V end was cut by 6 bases, the J end by 7 bases, with 21 bases between. From germline, CDR1 is KGHSH and CDR2 LQKENI. In nucleotides, the CDR3 is TGTGCCAGCTCCCTCTATGTTGGGAATCTTGACGGGGAGCTGTTTTTT. Translating gives CASSLYVGNLDGELFF. Complete variable domain (other parts from reference TRBV18 and TRBJ2-2): NAGVMQNPRHLVRRRGQEARLRCSPMKGHSHVYWYRQLPEEGLKFMVYLQKENIIDESGMPKERFSAEFPKEGPSILRIQQVVRGDSAAYFCASSLYVGNLDGELFFGEGSRLTVL.

The J gene is TRBJ1-1, the V gene TRBV6-5, with TRBD1 as a possible D gene (5 bases). V was shortened by 6 bases and J by 6 bases, with 14 bases between the two germline ends. The CDR3 has 13 residues. Germline V CDR1 and CDR2: MNHEY, SVGAGI. The CDR3 loop is CASSSSGSPEAFF. CDR3 DNA sequence: TGTGCCAGCAGCAGCTCAGGGAGCCCTGAAGCTTTCTTT.